This is a list of T cell receptor beta chains from one sample in a study of shared clonotypes between healthy human individuals. Assay: immunoSEQ multiplex PCR; the TCRdb copy retains only in-frame clones and omits some. The sample carries around 750,000 clones, around 72% recorded once. The sequenced material came from memory CD4+ T cells sorted from blood. The receptors shown here come from a woman in her 30s in good health. Both conserved end residues are trimmed from each CDR3. Each record gives: J gene, V gene, D gene, CDR3 protein. A D gene is named only where the DNA matches it firmly.

j_call: TRBJ2-1
v_call: TRBV28
d_call: TRBD2
cdr3_aa: ASSQAGGKKYNEQF

j_call: TRBJ2-2
v_call: TRBV7-2
d_call: .
cdr3_aa: ASSPPEKRYWDSTVLF

j_call: TRBJ1-1
v_call: TRBV5-1
d_call: .
cdr3_aa: ASSLHLRNTEAF

j_call: TRBJ1-5
v_call: TRBV18
d_call: .
cdr3_aa: ASSQADNQPQH

j_call: TRBJ2-1
v_call: TRBV9
d_call: TRBD1
cdr3_aa: ASSVATGGQGNEQF

j_call: TRBJ2-7
v_call: TRBV4-2
d_call: TRBD1
cdr3_aa: ASSQGARDSSYEQY

j_call: TRBJ1-3
v_call: TRBV5-6
d_call: .
cdr3_aa: ASSFSASGNTIY

j_call: TRBJ1-5
v_call: TRBV10-3
d_call: TRBD1
cdr3_aa: AIGGSTGRSNQPQH

j_call: TRBJ2-7
v_call: TRBV6-1
d_call: .
cdr3_aa: ASSERQGDEQY

j_call: TRBJ2-6
v_call: TRBV10-1
d_call: .
cdr3_aa: ASGLAGANVLT

j_call: TRBJ1-5
v_call: TRBV6-4
d_call: .
cdr3_aa: ASSADSNQPQH

j_call: TRBJ2-3
v_call: TRBV6-6
d_call: TRBD2
cdr3_aa: ASSRTSGSADTQY

j_call: TRBJ2-7
v_call: TRBV28
d_call: .
cdr3_aa: ASSALPGTGIGRYEQY

j_call: TRBJ1-2
v_call: TRBV6-1
d_call: TRBD1
cdr3_aa: ASSVDRDPRSGYT

j_call: TRBJ1-2
v_call: TRBV4-1
d_call: TRBD1
cdr3_aa: ASSQEEDRSDYGYT

j_call: TRBJ2-3
v_call: TRBV11-2
d_call: TRBD1
cdr3_aa: ASSSGQGNTQY

j_call: TRBJ2-7
v_call: TRBV7-9
d_call: TRBD2
cdr3_aa: ASSFAAGRYEQY

j_call: TRBJ1-1
v_call: TRBV6-6
d_call: TRBD1
cdr3_aa: ASSLRGSEAF